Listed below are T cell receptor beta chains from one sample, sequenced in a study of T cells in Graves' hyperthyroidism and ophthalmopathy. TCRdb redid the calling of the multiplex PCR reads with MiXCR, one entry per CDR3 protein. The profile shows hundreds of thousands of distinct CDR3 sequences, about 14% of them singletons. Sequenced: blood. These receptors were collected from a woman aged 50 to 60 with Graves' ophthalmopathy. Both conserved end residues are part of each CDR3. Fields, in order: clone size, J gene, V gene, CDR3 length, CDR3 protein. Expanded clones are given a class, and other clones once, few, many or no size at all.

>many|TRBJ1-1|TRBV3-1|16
CASSPGTDPLNTEAFF
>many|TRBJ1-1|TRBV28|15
CASANPIAVNTEAFF
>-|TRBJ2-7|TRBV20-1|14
CSARDMGNHYEQYF
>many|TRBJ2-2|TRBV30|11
CASTGGGELFF
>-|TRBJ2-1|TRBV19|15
CASSTHSGSSSEQFF
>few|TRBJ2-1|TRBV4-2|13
CASSQERRFEQFF
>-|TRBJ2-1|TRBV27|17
CASSWGTSGASYNEQFF
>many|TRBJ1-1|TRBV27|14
CASSSYRDGFEAFF
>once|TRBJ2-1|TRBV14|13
CASSQGYYNEQFF
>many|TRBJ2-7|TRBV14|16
CASSQDWASGAYEQYF